This passage covers 13 T cell receptor beta chains from one sample sequenced in a study of beta chain features in type 1 diabetes. Broader study findings: Shortening that was moderate but significant affected the TCRB CDR3s of Type 1 diabetes patients in all four CD4+ subsets.

The whole isolated RNA underwent reverse transcription, so sequencing captured expressed TCRB transcripts. Sequencing was performed with immunoSEQ multiplex PCR; in TCRdb, only in-frame clones are kept and a portion is missing. This sample has about 160,000 clones, with 8.5% to 10% found just once. These receptors lack a known antigen. The sample taken for sequencing was central memory CD4+ T cells from blood. The receptors shown here come from a woman aged 25 to 39 with type 1 diabetes.

Only a few counts were recorded for this clone. V is TRBV2 and J is TRBJ2-6, with a possible D match to TRBD1 (6 bases). V was pared by 7 bases and J by 0 bases, with 13 bases between. The CDR3 totals 16 residues. The germline V gene encodes CDR1 SNHLY and CDR2 FYNNEI. CDR3 sequence reads: CASTTGLISGANVLTF. CDR3 in DNA: TGTGCCAGCACTACAGGGTTGATCTCTGGGGCCAACGTCCTGACTTTC.

This clone was counted only a few times. The J gene is TRBJ2-5, the V gene TRBV2; D is perhaps TRBD2 (5 bases). Germline V gives CDR1 SNHLY, CDR2 FYNNEI. V was cut by 2 bases and J by 6 bases, with 10 bases left in between. The CDR3 is made up of 13 amino acids. As DNA, the CDR3 is TGTGCCAGCAGTGAACCAGCGGAGAAGACCCAGTACTTC. It yields the protein CASSEPAEKTQYF. Supplemented by reference TRBV2 and TRBJ2-5, the full variable domain reads EPEVTQTPSHQVTQMGQEVILRCVPISNHLYFYWYRQILGQKVEFLVSFYNNEISEKSEIFDDQFSVERPDGSNFTLKIRSTKLEDSAMYFCASSEPAEKTQYFGPGTRLLVL.

The J gene is TRBJ2-7, the V gene TRBV7-8; 7 bases line up with TRBD1. Germline CDR1 and CDR2: SGHVS and FQNEAQ. J gave up 4 bases and V 1 base, and 10 bases lay outside the gene matches. CDR3 size: 16 residues. The CDR3 protein is CASSLVRDSGIYEQYF. CDR3 nucleotide sequence: TGTGCCAGCAGCTTAGTCCGGGACAGCGGTATTTACGAGCAGTACTTC.

The chain couples TRBV6-1 to TRBJ2-5; TRBD2 agrees at 10 bases. The ends lost 4 bases at V and 2 bases at J; junction bases unmatched: 13. Germline loops: CDR1 MNHNS, CDR2 SASEGT. CDR3 size: 18 residues. CDR3 residues: CASSVSASGSGRQETQYF. The CDR3 DNA reads as TGTGCCAGCAGTGTGTCGGCTAGCGGGAGCGGTCGACAAGAGACCCAGTACTTC.

V gene TRBV27 combines with J gene TRBJ2-1, with D perhaps matching TRBD2 (6 bases). With 7 bases removed from V and 5 bases from J, the gap between germline ends came to 21 bases. This CDR3 region has 16 residues. Germline V gene data show CDR1 as MNHEY and CDR2 as SMNVEV (reference sequence). The CDR3 bases are TGTGCCAGCATACCTGTACGGGGGAGACCCAACAATGAGCAGTTCTTC. As protein: CASIPVRGRPNNEQFF.

This clone has more than one count but fewer than ten. The chain combines TRBV29-1 with TRBJ2-5; D might be TRBD2 (6 bases). This CDR3 spans 14 amino acids. Trimming pared 4 bases from V and 5 bases from J, leaving 17 bases between. CDR1 is SQVTM and CDR2 is ANQGSEA in the germline V gene. CDR3 sequence: CSVVPRRAGETQYF. DNA for the CDR3: TGCAGCGTTGTCCCGCGGAGGGCCGGGGAGACCCAGTACTTC.

V gene TRBV5-4 combines with J gene TRBJ1-2, with TRBD1 as a possible D gene (5 bases). The V gene lost 0 bases and the J gene lost 8 bases, with 14 bases spanning the gap. This CDR3 is 14 amino acids long. Germline V gene lookup returns CDR1 SGHNT and CDR2 YYREEE (reference sequence). CDR3 bases: TGTGCCAGCAGCTTGGGAATGGGGCTCGGAGGCTACACCTTC. Its translation: CASSLGMGLGGYTF. Drawing the rest from reference TRBV5-4 and TRBJ1-2, the complete variable domain is ETGVTQSPTHLIKTRGQQVTLRCSSQSGHNTVSWYQQALGQGPQFIFQYYREEENGRGNFPPRFSGLQFPNYSSELNVNALELDDSALYLCASSLGMGLGGYTFGSGTRLTVV.

J is TRBJ2-7 and V is TRBV15; D not resolved. CDR1 LNHNV and CDR2 YYDKDF come from the germline V gene (reference sequence). Trimming left V 4 bases short and J 0 bases short, with 7 bases between. The CDR3 contains 13 residues. CDR3 loop: CATSKYTSYEQYF. In nucleotides, the CDR3 is TGTGCCACCAGCAAGTACACCTCCTACGAGCAGTACTTC.

A few counts support this clone. The chain recombines TRBV5-4 with TRBJ2-3; weak D call: TRBD2 (6 bases). CDR1 is SGHNT, CDR2 YYREEE, per germline (reference sequence). The CDR3 is 16 amino acids. Trimming took off 6 bases at V and 0 bases at J, with 17 bases between the two ends. DNA for the CDR3: TGTGCCAGCACCTTTGGCGGGACCCTTAGCACAGATACGCAGTATTTT. It yields the protein CASTFGGTLSTDTQYF.

This clone was counted only a few times. The J gene is TRBJ2-1, the V gene TRBV7-9, with a tentative D call TRBD2 (6 bases). The CDR3 spans 14 residues. The germline V and J ends were trimmed by 1 base and 9 bases, with 13 bases remaining between them. CDR1 and CDR2 (germline): SEHNR, FQNEAQ (reference sequence). The CDR3 region is CASSLGAGGAEQFF. DNA for the CDR3: TGTGCCAGCAGCTTAGGGGCAGGAGGGGCTGAGCAGTTCTTC.

In its sample, this clone was seen once. The chain couples TRBV5-1 to TRBJ2-3; D is ambiguous. The CDR3 length is 14 residues. Per germline, CDR1 SGHRS and CDR2 YFSETQ. V was cut by 1 base and J by 3 bases, with 9 bases left in between. The DNA for the CDR3 is TGCGCCAGCAGCTTGCAATACACAACAGATACGCAGTATTTT. Translation: CASSLQYTTDTQYF. Filled out from reference TRBV5-1 and TRBJ2-3, the complete variable domain reads KAGVTQTPRYLIKTRGQQVTLSCSPISGHRSVSWYQQTPGQGLQFLFEYFSETQRNKGNFPGRFSGRQFSNSRSEMNVSTLELGDSALYLCASSLQYTTDTQYFGPGTRLTVL.

In this sample, this clone turned up a few times. The chain is built from TRBV2 and TRBJ2-3; D not certain. The CDR3 is made up of 17 amino acids. Germline CDR1 is SNHLY and CDR2 is FYNNEI. Trimming stripped 6 bases from V and 0 bases from J, with 19 bases between. The CDR3 bases are TGTGCCAGCAGACCATGGTCCCAGGCCGCTAGCACAGATACGCAGTATTTT. Protein sequence: CASRPWSQAASTDTQYF.

This clone has only a few counts. This chain joins TRBV5-4 and TRBJ2-1; 7 bases are shared with TRBD2. Trimming at V came to 0 bases and at J to 9 bases, leaving 9 bases not matched to a gene. Germline V gene sequence: CDR1 SGHNT, CDR2 YYREEE (reference sequence). There are 15 residues in the CDR3. The CDR3, as DNA: TGTGCCAGCAGCTTGGCTAGCGGCAGTGGAAGTGAGCAGTTCTTC. Protein sequence: CASSLASGSGSEQFF.